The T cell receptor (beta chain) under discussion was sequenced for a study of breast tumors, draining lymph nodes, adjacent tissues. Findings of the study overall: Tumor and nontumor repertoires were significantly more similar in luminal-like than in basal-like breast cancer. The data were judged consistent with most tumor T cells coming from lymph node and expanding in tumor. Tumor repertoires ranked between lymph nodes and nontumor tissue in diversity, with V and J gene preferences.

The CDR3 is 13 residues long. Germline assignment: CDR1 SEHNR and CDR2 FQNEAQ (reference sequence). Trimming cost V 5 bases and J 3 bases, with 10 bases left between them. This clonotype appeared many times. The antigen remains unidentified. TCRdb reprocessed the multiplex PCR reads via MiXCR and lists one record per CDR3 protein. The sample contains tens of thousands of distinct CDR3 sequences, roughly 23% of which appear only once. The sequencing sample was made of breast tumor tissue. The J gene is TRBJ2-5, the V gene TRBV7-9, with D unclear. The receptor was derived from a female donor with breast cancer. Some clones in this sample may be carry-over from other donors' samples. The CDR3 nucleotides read TGTGCCAGCAGCGAAACCCCCAAAGAGACCCAGTACTTC. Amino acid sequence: CASSETPKETQYF. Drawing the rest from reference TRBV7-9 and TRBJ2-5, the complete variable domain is DTGVSQNPRHKITKRGQNVTFRCDPISEHNRLYWYRQTLGQGPEFLTYFQNEAQLEKSRLLSDRFSAERPKGSFSTLEIQRTEQGDSAMYLCASSETPKETQYFGPGTRLLVL.